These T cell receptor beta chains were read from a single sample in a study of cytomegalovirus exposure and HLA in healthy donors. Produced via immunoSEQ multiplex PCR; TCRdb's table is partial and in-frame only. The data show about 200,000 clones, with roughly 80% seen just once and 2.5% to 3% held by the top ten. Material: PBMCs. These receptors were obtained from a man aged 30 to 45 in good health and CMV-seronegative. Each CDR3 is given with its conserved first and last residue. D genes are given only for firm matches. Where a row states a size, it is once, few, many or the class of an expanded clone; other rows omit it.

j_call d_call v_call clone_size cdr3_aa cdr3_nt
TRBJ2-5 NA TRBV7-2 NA CASSLAGGPTQETQYF TGTGCCAGCAGCTTAGCGGGGGGGCCAACCCAAGAGACCCAGTACTTC
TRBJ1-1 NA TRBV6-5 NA CASRNAGIGAEAFF TGTGCCAGCAGGAACGCAGGGATTGGCGCTGAAGCTTTCTTT
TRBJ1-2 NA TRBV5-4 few CASSLVREGDYGYTF TGTGCCAGCAGCTTGGTCAGGGAGGGGGACTATGGCTACACCTTC
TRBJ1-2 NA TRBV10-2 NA CASTPAGAYGYTF TGCGCCAGCACCCCGGCAGGGGCCTATGGCTACACCTTC
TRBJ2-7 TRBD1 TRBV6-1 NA CASSDPGTGAWKMEQYF TGTGCCAGCAGTGATCCCGGGACAGGAGCTTGGAAAATGGAGCAGTACTTC
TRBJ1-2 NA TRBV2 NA CASSEAEINYGYTF TGTGCCAGCAGTGAAGCGGAGATTAACTATGGCTACACCTTC
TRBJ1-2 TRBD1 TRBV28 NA CASSFFGTASSPYTF TGTGCCAGCAGTTTTTTCGGGACAGCAAGCTCCCCTTACACCTTC
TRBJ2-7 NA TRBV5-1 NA CASSLARVKSYYYEQYF TGCGCCAGCAGCTTGGCCCGAGTAAAGAGCTACTACTACGAGCAGTACTTC
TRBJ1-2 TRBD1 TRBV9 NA CASSGRTGRDGGYTF TGTGCCAGCAGCGGAAGGACAGGGCGTGACGGTGGCTACACCTTC
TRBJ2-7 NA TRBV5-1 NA CASSLEGDYPYEQYF TGCGCCAGCAGCTTGGAGGGGGACTACCCCTACGAGCAGTACTTC
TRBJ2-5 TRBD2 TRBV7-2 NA CASSLAGSKETQYF TGTGCCAGCAGTCTAGCGGGGAGTAAAGAGACCCAGTACTTC
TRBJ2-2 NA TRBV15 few CATSRDRATGELFF TGTGCCACCAGCAGAGATCGCGCGACCGGGGAGCTGTTTTTT
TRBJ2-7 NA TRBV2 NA CASSESEGFYEQYF TGTGCCAGCAGTGAATCGGAGGGGTTCTACGAGCAGTACTTC
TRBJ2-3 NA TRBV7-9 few CASSLDGWISGQTDTQYF TGTGCCAGCAGCTTAGATGGATGGATTAGCGGCCAGACAGATACGCAGTATTTT
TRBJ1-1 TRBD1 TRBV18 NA CASSPRQGGTEAFF TGTGCCAGCTCACCAAGACAGGGTGGCACTGAAGCTTTCTTT
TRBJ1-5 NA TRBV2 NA CASRWDTGNQPQHF TGTGCCAGCAGGTGGGACACCGGCAATCAGCCCCAGCATTTT
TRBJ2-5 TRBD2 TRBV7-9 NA CAGGSGGDQETQYF TGTGCCGGCGGATCGGGGGGGGACCAAGAGACCCAGTACTTC
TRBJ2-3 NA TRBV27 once CASSLLGSHTQYF TGTGCCAGCAGTTTACTAGGATCTCATACGCAGTATTTT
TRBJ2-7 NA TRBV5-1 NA CASSSVAATYEQYF TGCGCCAGCAGCTCGGTGGCGGCCACCTACGAGCAGTACTTC
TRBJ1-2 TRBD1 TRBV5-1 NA CASSLARDSSMGYGYTF TGCGCCAGCAGCTTGGCCCGGGACAGTTCGATGGGCTATGGCTACACCTTC
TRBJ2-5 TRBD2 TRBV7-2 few CASSLSIGGGSEETQYF TGTGCCAGCAGCTTAAGTATCGGCGGGGGTAGTGAAGAGACCCAGTACTTC
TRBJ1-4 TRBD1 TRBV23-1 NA CASSLLGTVNEKLFF TGCGCCAGCAGTCTCCTCGGGACAGTCAATGAAAAACTGTTTTTT
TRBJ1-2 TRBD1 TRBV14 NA CASSQAAGGSYTF TGTGCCAGCAGCCAAGCGGCAGGGGGGAGCTACACCTTC
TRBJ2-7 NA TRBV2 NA CASTGQGGRDGVGEQYF TGTGCCAGCACCGGTCAAGGGGGTAGGGACGGAGTGGGAGAGCAGTACTTC
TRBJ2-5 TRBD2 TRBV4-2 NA CASSQGGTSEETQYF TGTGCCAGCAGCCAAGGAGGAACTAGCGAAGAGACCCAGTACTTC
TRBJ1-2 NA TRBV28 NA CASSSGLGYGYTF TGTGCCAGCAGTTCAGGGTTGGGCTATGGCTACACCTTC
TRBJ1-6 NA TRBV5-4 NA CASSLRQSNSPLHF TGTGCCAGCAGCCTGCGACAGAGCAATTCACCCCTCCACTTT